The 31 T cell receptor beta chains below come from one sample, sequenced in a study of shared clonotypes between healthy human individuals. Naive CD8 cells lacked CD45RO, underwent positive selection for CCR7 and left out terminally differentiated effector memory CD45RA+ cells. TCRdb's copy holds only in-frame clones and misses some; the assay was immunoSEQ multiplex PCR. The table records hundreds of thousands of clones, around 95% of them present only once. The sequenced material came from naive CD8+ T cells sorted from blood. Receptors originate from a woman aged 25 to 39 in good health.

The chain combines TRBV5-5 with TRBJ1-1; the D gene is possibly TRBD1 (5 bases). V was cut by 5 bases and J by 6 bases, with 17 bases left in between. Germline V lookup: CDR1 SGHKS, CDR2 YYEKEE (reference sequence). This CDR3 spans 14 amino acids. Written as DNA, the CDR3 is TGTGCCAGCAGTGACTCAGGGTATGTGGCTGAAGCTTTCTTT. Protein: CASSDSGYVAEAFF.

The chain combines TRBV19 with TRBJ2-7; D is possibly TRBD1 (6 bases). The CDR3 covers 13 residues. Germline V gene data show CDR1 as LNHDA and CDR2 as SQIVND (reference sequence). The V and J ends lost 5 bases and 3 bases respectively, with 11 bases between them. The CDR3 coding sequence is TGTGCCAGTAGTCCACCGACAGGCTACGAGCAGTACTTC. As protein: CASSPPTGYEQYF.

The chain carries TRBV13 and TRBJ2-1; possibly TRBD2 for D (5 bases). CDR3 size: 13 residues. V lost 5 bases and J lost 9, with 14 bases in between. Germline CDR1 PRHDT, CDR2 FYEKMQ (reference sequence). The CDR3 bases are TGTGCCAGCAGCCCCCCGGGGTTAACTGAGCAGTTCTTC. This sequence encodes CASSPPGLTEQFF. The whole variable domain, filled in from reference TRBV13 and TRBJ2-1, reads AAGVIQSPRHLIKEKRETATLKCYPIPRHDTVYWYQQGPGQDPQFLISFYEKMQSDKGSIPDRFSAQQFSDYHSELNMSSLELGDSALYFCASSPPGLTEQFFGPGTRLTVL.

The V call is TRBV28, the J call TRBJ1-1; no definite D call. In germline, CDR1 is MDHEN, CDR2 SYDVKM. The CDR3 consists of 13 residues. The V end lost 11 bases, the J end lost 0 bases, and 13 bases lay between the germline ends. The CDR3 is CAATREVNTEAFF. The CDR3 DNA reads as TGTGCCGCAACGAGAGAGGTGAACACTGAAGCTTTCTTT.

This rearrangement joins TRBV5-4 to TRBJ2-7, with D hard to call. This CDR3 spans 13 amino acids. Germline V lookup: CDR1 SGHNT, CDR2 YYREEE (reference sequence). V was pared by 0 bases and J by 5 bases, with 9 bases between. CDR3 loop: CASSLEVGNEQYF. The CDR3 bases are TGTGCCAGCAGCTTGGAGGTGGGTAACGAGCAGTACTTC.

This clone has just one count. The chain joins TRBV29-1 to TRBJ2-7; 8 positions agree with TRBD1. V was clipped by 7 bases and J by 1 base; unmatched bases: 12. Germline lookup yields CDR1 SQVTM and CDR2 ANQGSEA. This CDR3 is built from 15 residues. This CDR3 reads CSAGGYGHGSYEQYF. For the CDR3, the DNA is TGCAGCGCAGGGGGCTACGGACACGGATCCTACGAGCAGTACTTC.

V is TRBV28 and J is TRBJ2-7, with TRBD2 identical over 7 bases. Germline lookup yields CDR1 MDHEN and CDR2 SYDVKM. Unmatched junction bases numbered 16, after V lost 6 bases and J lost 2 bases. The CDR3 sequence is 17 residues long. CDR3 loop: CASSHGLGLKATYEQYF. CDR3 bases: TGTGCCAGCAGCCATGGACTAGGGTTAAAGGCGACCTACGAGCAGTACTTC. Combining the CDR3 with reference TRBV28 and TRBJ2-7 gives the whole variable domain DVKVTQSSRYLVKRTGEKVFLECVQDMDHENMFWYRQDPGLGLRLIYFSYDVKMKEKGDIPEGYSVSREKKERFSLILESASTNQTSMYLCASSHGLGLKATYEQYFGPGTRLTVT.

V and J are TRBV4-1 and TRBJ2-1; TRBD2 matches at 7 bases. The CDR3 is made up of 15 amino acids. Trimming cost V 1 base and J 5 bases; bases outside gene matches: 5. CDR1 is MGHRA and CDR2 is YSYEKL in the germline V gene. CDR3 bases: TGCGCCAGCAGCCAAGGACCTAGCGGAGACAATGAGCAGTTCTTC. Its protein product is CASSQGPSGDNEQFF.

This rearrangement joins TRBV5-1 to TRBJ2-7; 7 bases agree with TRBD1. The CDR3 sequence is 15 residues long. With V trimmed by 3 bases and J by 2 bases, 8 bases remained unmatched. Germline-derived CDR1 and CDR2 are SGHRS and YFSETQ. The CDR3: CASSSRRDRTYEQYF. CDR3 DNA: TGCGCCAGCAGCTCCCGCCGGGACAGAACCTACGAGCAGTACTTC.

The V and J genes are TRBV19 and TRBJ2-1; 16 bases line up with TRBD2. J gave up 5 bases and V 6 bases, and 7 bases lay outside the gene matches. CDR3 length: 17 residues. CDR1 LNHDA and CDR2 SQIVND come from the germline V gene (reference sequence). The CDR3, as DNA: TGTGCCAGTAGCAAGGGACTAGCGGGAGGGCCTGACAATGAGCAGTTCTTC. Amino acid sequence: CASSKGLAGGPDNEQFF.

The J gene is TRBJ2-1, the V gene TRBV4-1; 8 bases are a match to TRBD2. This CDR3 comprises 14 residues. After removal of 3 bases from V and 6 bases from J, the junction contained 4 bases not matched to a gene. The germline V gene encodes CDR1 MGHRA and CDR2 YSYEKL. The CDR3 region is CASSHLAGINEQFF. CDR3 bases: TGCGCCAGCAGCCACCTAGCGGGTATCAATGAGCAGTTCTTC.

V gene TRBV5-1 combines with J gene TRBJ1-1; no reliable D call. The V end was cut by 5 bases, the J end by 4 bases, with 9 bases between. Germline V gene data show CDR1 as SGHRS and CDR2 as YFSETQ. The length of the CDR3 is 12 residues. The CDR3, as DNA: TGCGCCAGCAGGGTACAAGGCACTGAAGCTTTCTTT. Amino acids: CASRVQGTEAFF.

The V and J genes are TRBV7-8 and TRBJ1-3, with no clear D. The germline CDR1 and CDR2 sequences are SGHVS and FQNEAQ. The CDR3 length is 17 residues. V lost 0 bases to trimming and J lost 0 bases, with 12 bases between them. The CDR3 loop reads CASSLAGEGPSGNTIYF. In DNA, the CDR3 is TGTGCCAGCAGCTTAGCCGGGGAGGGCCCCTCTGGAAACACCATATATTTT.

This chain connects TRBV27 to TRBJ2-7, with 11 bases fitting TRBD2. Germline lookup yields CDR1 MNHEY and CDR2 SMNVEV (reference sequence). This CDR3 is built from 17 residues. The junction had 15 bases not matched to a gene; V was cut back by 6 bases and J by 5 bases. In DNA form, the CDR3 reads TGTGCCAGCAGCTCCGGGCTGGCAGGACTAGCGGGCCACGAGCAGTACTTC. Its translation is CASSSGLAGLAGHEQYF.

This clone was picked up one time. The rearrangement joins TRBV6-5 to TRBJ2-5, with D possibly TRBD2 on 6 matching bases. The CDR3 is 13 residues long. V gave up 3 bases and J gave up 5 bases, with 10 bases separating them. CDR1 is MNHEY, CDR2 SVGAGI, per germline. In DNA, the CDR3 is TGTGCCAGCAGTTATCTGGAGGGGGAGACCCAGTACTTC. Translation: CASSYLEGETQYF.

J is TRBJ1-4 and V is TRBV10-1, with D unresolved. Germline CDR1 and CDR2: WNHNN and SYGVQD (reference sequence). The ends were cut back, 10 bases at V and 0 bases at J, with 15 bases in the middle. This CDR3 comprises 15 residues. This chain's CDR3 is CATASRRATNEKLFF. The CDR3, as DNA: TGCGCCACCGCGTCCCGCCGGGCAACTAATGAAAAACTGTTTTTT.

The CDR3 spells CASSYGGSIDTQYF. For the CDR3, the DNA is TGTGCCAGCAGTTACGGCGGGAGCATCGATACGCAGTATTTT. The chain links TRBV6-6 to TRBJ2-3; 7 bases line up with TRBD2. From germline, CDR1 is MNHNY and CDR2 SVGAGI (reference sequence). The CDR3 length is 14 residues. Trimming cost V 2 bases and J 6 bases; bases outside gene matches: 5.

The chain combines TRBV28 with TRBJ1-1, with D possibly matching TRBD1 (5 bases). The CDR3 length is 14 residues. The germline V gene has CDR1 MDHEN and CDR2 SYDVKM. V was clipped by 2 bases and J by 6 bases, with 13 bases between them. The CDR3 bases are TGTGCCAGCAGTTTAGGCGGGTGGGGCGCTGAAGCTTTCTTT. It specifies CASSLGGWGAEAFF.

V gene TRBV7-2 combines with J gene TRBJ1-5; D gene unclear. V dropped 0 bases and J dropped 1 base, with 7 bases sitting between them. The CDR3 extends over 15 amino acids. The germline gives CDR1 SGHTA, CDR2 FQGNSA. CDR3 region: CASSLAGWSNQPQHF. The CDR3 nucleotides are TGTGCCAGCAGCTTAGCGGGTTGGAGCAATCAGCCCCAGCATTTT.

This chain joins TRBV5-3 and TRBJ1-5; the D is unclear. TRBV5-3 is annotated as an ORF whose role is uncertain. V lost 2 bases to trimming and J lost 5 bases, with 14 bases between them. CDR3 length: 15 amino acids. The CDR3 here is CARSFVISPDQPQHF. CDR3 sequence (DNA): TGTGCCAGAAGCTTCGTCATATCCCCTGATCAGCCCCAGCATTTT.

The rearrangement joins TRBV2 to TRBJ2-7, with D hard to call. V was clipped by 7 bases and J by 1 base, with 17 bases between them. Germline V gene data show CDR1 as SNHLY and CDR2 as FYNNEI. The length of the CDR3 is 15 residues. CDR3 nucleotides: TGTGCCAGCACCCTTCTAAAATTGACTTCCTACGAGCAGTACTTC. This gives the protein CASTLLKLTSYEQYF.

For this clone: Other DNA sequences in the same sample also yield this CDR3. The chain combines TRBV27 with TRBJ1-5; TRBD1 aligns across 7 bases. After removal of 6 bases from V and 0 bases from J, the junction contained 5 bases not matched to a gene. This CDR3 has 15 residues. CDR1 is MNHEY and CDR2 is SMNVEV in the germline V gene (reference sequence). The CDR3 DNA reads as TGTGCCAGCAGCTTGACAGGGTATAGCAATCAGCCCCAGCATTTT. It is translated as CASSLTGYSNQPQHF.

The chain carries TRBV28 and TRBJ1-5; no clear D gene. CDR3 length: 12 residues. Trimming cost V 8 bases and J 2 bases, with 7 bases left between them. Germline CDR1 and CDR2: MDHEN and SYDVKM. The chain's CDR3 is CASVKGNQPQHF. CDR3 in DNA: TGTGCCAGCGTCAAGGGCAATCAGCCCCAGCATTTT.

The chain couples TRBV2 to TRBJ2-5; the D is unclear. The last part of the DNA fits TRBJ2-7 better; the J call may be wrong. CDR1 and CDR2 from the germline V gene are SNHLY and FYNNEI. CDR3 length equals 14 residues. CDR3 DNA sequence: TGTGCCAGCAGTGCCAGTGGGATCTCCTACGAGCAGTACTTC. Translation gives CASSASGISYEQYF.

Of note for this clone: This sample also contains other DNA sequences that code for the same CDR3. The chain joins TRBV28 to TRBJ2-5; D may be TRBD2 (6 bases). V was cut by 3 bases and J by 1 base, with 6 bases left in between. The CDR3 sequence is 13 residues long. CDR1 MDHEN and CDR2 SYDVKM come from the germline V gene. The CDR3 DNA reads TGTGCCAGCAGTTTTAGCGGCCAAGAGACCCAGTACTTC. It translates to CASSFSGQETQYF.

This rearrangement joins TRBV4-1 to TRBJ2-1, with TRBD2 matching over 11 bases. Germline loops: CDR1 MGHRA, CDR2 YSYEKL. This CDR3 contains 17 residues. J gave up 7 bases and V 4 bases, and 12 bases lay outside the gene matches. CDR3 loop: CASSRQLAGDMVNEQFF. The CDR3 DNA is TGCGCCAGCAGCCGACAACTAGCGGGAGACATGGTTAATGAGCAGTTCTTC.

V and J are TRBV27 and TRBJ1-5, with D possibly being TRBD1 (5 bases). The CDR3 loop spans 15 amino acids. V was cut by 6 bases and J by 0 bases, with 12 bases left in between. Looked up from germline, CDR1 is MNHEY and CDR2 is SMNVEV (reference sequence). CDR3 DNA sequence: TGTGCCAGCAGGCAAGGGACGGTTAGCAATCAGCCCCAGCATTTT. The encoded protein is CASRQGTVSNQPQHF.

The chain combines TRBV6-6 with TRBJ1-5, with D perhaps matching TRBD1 (6 bases). CDR1 and CDR2 (germline): MNHNY, SVGAGI (reference sequence). The CDR3 spans 15 residues. V was cut by 6 bases and J by 3 bases, with 15 bases left in between. The chain's CDR3 is CASSLRGGTNQPQHF. The CDR3 DNA follows: TGTGCCAGCAGCCTGAGGGGGGGGACCAATCAGCCCCAGCATTTT.

The V and J genes are TRBV9 and TRBJ2-6, with D maybe TRBD1 (6 bases). The CDR3 runs to 17 residues. Germline loops: CDR1 SGDLS, CDR2 YYNGEE. The ends were cut back, 4 bases at V and 0 bases at J, with 14 bases in the middle. For the CDR3, the DNA is TGTGCCAGCAGCTCACGACAGGCCAGCTCTGGGGCCAACGTCCTGACTTTC. Residues: CASSSRQASSGANVLTF.

The J gene is TRBJ2-1, the V gene TRBV6-5; D gene uncertain. The CDR3 consists of 14 residues. Germline values: CDR1 MNHEY, CDR2 SVGAGI. Trimming took 2 bases from V and 9 from J, leaving 14 bases between them. The CDR3 loop reads CASSYGGEALEQFF. CDR3 sequence (DNA): TGTGCCAGCAGTTACGGTGGAGAGGCACTTGAGCAGTTCTTC.

The chain employs TRBV6-1 and TRBJ2-7; D is undetermined. CDR1 and CDR2 (germline): MNHNS, SASEGT. The V gene lost 5 bases and the J gene lost 3 bases, with 8 bases spanning the gap. The CDR3 length is 12 residues. This CDR3 is CASSLADYEQYF. DNA of the CDR3: TGTGCCAGCAGTCTGGCAGACTACGAGCAGTACTTC.